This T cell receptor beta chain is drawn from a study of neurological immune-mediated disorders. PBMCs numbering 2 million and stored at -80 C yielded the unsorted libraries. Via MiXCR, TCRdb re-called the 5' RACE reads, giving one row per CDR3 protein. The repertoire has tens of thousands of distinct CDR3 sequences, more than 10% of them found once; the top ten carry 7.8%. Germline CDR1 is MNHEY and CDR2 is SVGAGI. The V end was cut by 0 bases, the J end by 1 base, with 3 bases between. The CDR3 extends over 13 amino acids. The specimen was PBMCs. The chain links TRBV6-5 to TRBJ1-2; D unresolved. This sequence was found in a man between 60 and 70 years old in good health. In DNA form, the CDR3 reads TGTGCCAGCAGTTACTCCATTAACTATGGCTACACCTTC. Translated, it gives CASSYSINYGYTF.